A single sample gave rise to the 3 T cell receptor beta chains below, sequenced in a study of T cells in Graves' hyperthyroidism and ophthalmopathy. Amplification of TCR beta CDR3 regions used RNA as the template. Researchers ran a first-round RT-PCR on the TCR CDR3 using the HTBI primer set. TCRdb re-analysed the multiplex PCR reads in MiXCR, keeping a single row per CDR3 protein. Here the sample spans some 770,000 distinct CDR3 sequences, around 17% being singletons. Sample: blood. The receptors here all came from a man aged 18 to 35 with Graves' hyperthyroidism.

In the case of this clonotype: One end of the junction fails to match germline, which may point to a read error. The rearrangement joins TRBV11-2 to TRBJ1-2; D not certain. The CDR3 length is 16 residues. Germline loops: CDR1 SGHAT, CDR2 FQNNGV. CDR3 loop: CASGLGRWAEAYGYTF. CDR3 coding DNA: TGTGCCAGCGGCTTAGGTCGGTGGGCAGAAGCTTATGGCTACACCTTC.

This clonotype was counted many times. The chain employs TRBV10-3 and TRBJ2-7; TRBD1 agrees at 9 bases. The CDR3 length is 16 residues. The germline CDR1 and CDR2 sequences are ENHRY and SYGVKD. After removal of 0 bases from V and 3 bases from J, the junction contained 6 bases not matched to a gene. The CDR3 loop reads CAISESTPDRGYEQYF. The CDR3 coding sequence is TGTGCCATCAGTGAGTCGACCCCGGACAGGGGCTACGAGCAGTACTTC.

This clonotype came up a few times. The CDR3 sequence is CASGSPSPGVTNTGELFF. CDR3 DNA: TGTGCTAGTGGTTCCCCCTCCCCAGGGGTTACGAACACCGGGGAGCTGTTTTTT. V is TRBV12-5 and J is TRBJ2-2; possibly TRBD1 for D (6 bases). The germline V and J ends were trimmed by 4 bases and 0 bases, with 18 bases remaining between them. The length of the CDR3 is 18 residues. Germline values: CDR1 LGHNT, CDR2 FRNRAP.